This T cell receptor beta chain is from a study of blood T cell repertoires in COVID-19. TCRdb's table, derived via immunoSEQ multiplex PCR, lists solely in-frame clones and lacks some. The sample contains around 160,000 clones, approximately 88% of which appear only once. The CDR3 totals 15 residues. V was clipped by 3 bases and J by 7 bases; unmatched bases: 5. Germline CDR1 SGDLS, CDR2 YYNGEE. V gene TRBV9 combines with J gene TRBJ1-4; 11 positions agree with TRBD1. Sequencing was done on a sample of PBMCs or T cells enriched from blood (not recorded which). This TCR was sampled from a woman aged 55-75 years who had recovered from COVID-19. The CDR3 region has the DNA TGTGCCAGCAGCGCGAGGACAGGGGGCCCTGAAAAACTGTTTTTT. Translation: CASSARTGGPEKLFF.